The entry below gives a single T cell receptor (beta chain) sequence along with its context. Its antigen is undetermined. This sample is drawn from a study of graft-versus-host responses after intestinal transplantation. Study-level background: The whole recipient group had anti-thymocyte globulin induction followed by tacrolimus and steroids for roughly 3 years.

Whole-study findings and limits: GvH clones detected in recipient marrow included some appearing first in ileum or blood.

Measured with immunoSEQ multiplex PCR; TCRdb has only the in-frame clones, and not every one. The sample yields 90,000 to 150,000 clones, 80% to 95% seen once. CDR1 MDHEN and CDR2 SYDVKM come from the germline V gene. V lost 5 bases and J 1 base, leaving 9 bases between the germline ends. The CDR3 totals 15 residues. Sample: unstimulated CD4+ T cells sorted from spleen or lymph node cells, taken before intestinal transplant. This receptor was identified in a human donor who received an intestinal transplant. The chain carries TRBV28 and TRBJ2-6; D is undetermined. The DNA of the CDR3 is TGTGCCAGCAGTACGGGCGCGTCTGGGGCCAACGTCCTGACTTTC. Protein product: CASSTGASGANVLTF.